The 18 T cell receptor beta chains below all came from one sample that was sequenced in a study of T cell repertoires in cytomegalovirus infection. TCRdb called the reads again in MiXCR, with one record for every CDR3 protein. The sample yields over 450,000 distinct CDR3 sequences, about 10% seen once. Material for sequencing was PBMCs. The receptors originated from a human donor in good health (CMV status not recorded). Some clones in this sample may be carry-over from other donors' samples.

In this sample, this clonotype turned up many times. The DNA of the CDR3 is TGTGCCAGCATTTGGGACAGGCTGGGGACCGGGGAGCTGTTTTTT. Translation: CASIWDRLGTGELFF. The V and J genes are TRBV6-1 and TRBJ2-2, with 8 positions matching TRBD1. Germline CDR1 is MNHNS and CDR2 is SASEGT. CDR3 length: 15 amino acids. V trimming: 7 bases; J trimming: 5 bases; junction bases outside the gene matches: 9.

The sample holds many counts of this clonotype. The V call is TRBV12-3 or TRBV12-4, the J call TRBJ1-5; TRBD1 might be the D (5 bases). CDR3 length: 14 residues. V was trimmed by 2 bases and J by 7 bases, leaving 12 bases between them. This CDR3 is CASSLRQGGQPQHF. Written as DNA, the CDR3 is TGTGCCAGCAGTTTAAGGCAGGGAGGGCAGCCCCAGCATTTT.

This clonotype was seen ten or more times. The J gene is TRBJ2-2, the V gene TRBV12-3 or TRBV12-4; D call uncertain. CDR3 size: 14 residues. The ends were cut back, 4 bases at V and 5 bases at J, with 11 bases in the middle. The CDR3, as DNA: TGTGCCAGCAGTTCGGCAGATAGGACCGGGGAGCTGTTTTTT. Protein product: CASSSADRTGELFF.

This clonotype appeared a few times. This chain joins TRBV20-1 and TRBJ1-5, with 7 bases aligning to TRBD1. In germline, CDR1 is DFQATT, CDR2 SNEGSKA (reference sequence). The CDR3 has 14 residues. V was clipped by 7 bases and J by 5 bases; unmatched bases: 11. The CDR3 here is CSVTTGYRDQPQHF. The CDR3 coding sequence is TGCAGTGTCACGACAGGGTACAGGGATCAGCCCCAGCATTTT.

This clonotype was recorded many times. This chain joins TRBV19 and TRBJ1-2; the D is unclear. This CDR3 contains 13 residues. Trimming cost V 6 bases and J 0 bases, with 8 bases left between them. Germline V gene lookup returns CDR1 LNHDA and CDR2 SQIVND (reference sequence). The CDR3 reads CASRAASNYGYTF. In nucleotides, the CDR3 is TGTGCCAGTAGAGCGGCCTCTAACTATGGCTACACCTTC.

The table lists this clonotype with many counts. The genes are TRBV7-9 and TRBJ1-3; 10 bases align to TRBD1. Germline lookup yields CDR1 SEHNR and CDR2 FQNEAQ (reference sequence). The CDR3 totals 17 residues. V trimming: 10 bases; J trimming: 4 bases; junction bases outside the gene matches: 16. This chain's CDR3 is CAIFRDRGDLKGNTIYF. The CDR3, as DNA: TGTGCCATTTTCCGGGACAGGGGTGATTTGAAAGGAAACACCATATATTTT.

This clonotype was seen at least ten times. The rearrangement uses TRBV20-1 and TRBJ2-3, with 14 nucleotides matching TRBD2. V shed 6 bases, J shed 5 bases, and the junction held 7 bases outside the gene matches. The CDR3 spans 15 residues. Germline loops: CDR1 DFQATT, CDR2 SNEGSKA (reference sequence). The CDR3 region has the DNA TGCAGTGCGCCTACCGGGACTAGCGGGGGAGATACGCAGTATTTT. The encoded protein is CSAPTGTSGGDTQYF.

Only a few counts were recorded for this clonotype. J is TRBJ2-5 and V is TRBV11-2; TRBD1 or TRBD2 may be the D gene (5 bases each). Germline CDR1 SGHAT, CDR2 FQNNGV. V was trimmed by 6 bases and J by 5 bases, leaving 13 bases between them. The CDR3 has 13 residues. CDR3 amino acids: CASSPPGHETQYF. The CDR3 region has the DNA TGTGCCAGCAGTCCCCCGGGGCACGAGACCCAGTACTTC.

This clonotype was counted only a few times. This chain joins TRBV7-3 and TRBJ2-1; D gene ambiguous. The CDR3 is 13 amino acids. Germline V gene sequence: CDR1 SGHTA, CDR2 FQGTGA. V was cut by 4 bases and J by 5 bases, with 9 bases left in between. The CDR3 coding sequence is TGTGCCAGCAGCTCACCCCCCCACAATGAGCAGTTCTTC. This gives the protein CASSSPPHNEQFF.

This clonotype was observed at least ten times. V gene TRBV11-3 combines with J gene TRBJ1-1; D remains ambiguous. This CDR3 contains 13 residues. The ends were cut back, 2 bases at V and 4 bases at J, with 8 bases in the middle. Germline V lookup: CDR1 SGHNT, CDR2 YENEEA. CDR3: CASSLKRSTEAFF. The DNA for the CDR3 is TGTGCCAGCAGCTTAAAGAGGAGCACTGAAGCTTTCTTT.

The gene calls are TRBV18 and TRBJ1-5; D ambiguous. CDR3 size: 14 residues. Trimming shortened V by 2 bases and J by 7 bases, and 12 bases separated the two germline ends. Germline V CDR1 and CDR2: KGHSH, LQKENI. CDR3 nucleotides: TGTGCCAGCTCACCAGGACCGGATGGCCAGCCCCAGCATTTT. It codes for CASSPGPDGQPQHF.

This clonotype was recorded at least ten times. The rearrangement uses TRBV5-1 and TRBJ2-1; 7 nucleotides line up with TRBD1. From germline, CDR1 is SGHRS and CDR2 YFSETQ. CDR3 length: 14 amino acids. The V and J ends lost 4 bases and 4 bases, in that order; junction bases with no gene match: 5. CDR3 region: CASSGTVKYNEQFF. The CDR3 DNA reads TGCGCCAGCAGCGGGACAGTGAAATACAATGAGCAGTTCTTC.

The table lists this clonotype with a few counts. V usage is TRBV19 and J usage is TRBJ2-3; 7 nucleotides align to TRBD2. Germline CDR1 and CDR2: LNHDA and SQIVND (reference sequence). V shed 5 bases, J shed 0 bases, and the junction held 11 bases outside the gene matches. CDR3 length equals 17 residues. The CDR3 sequence: CASSAEGSGLSTDTQYF. The CDR3 nucleotides are TGTGCCAGTAGTGCAGAAGGTAGCGGGCTTAGCACAGATACGCAGTATTTT.

The V gene is TRBV5-6, the J gene TRBJ2-5; TRBD1 matches 7 bases. The CDR3 is made up of 16 amino acids. Germline assignment: CDR1 SGHDT and CDR2 YYEEEE. V was pared by 0 bases and J by 1 base, with 6 bases of the junction left unmatched. The CDR3 spells CASSLAGTELQETQYF. As DNA, the CDR3 is TGTGCCAGCAGCTTGGCCGGGACAGAACTCCAAGAGACCCAGTACTTC.

Remarks on this clonotype: This may come from a read error, since a much larger clone is one base off. This is likely a read error, given that the CDR3 carries no conserved phenylalanine or tryptophan at its end. V gene TRBV28 combines with J gene TRBJ2-7; 7 bases are shared with TRBD2. This CDR3 contains 14 residues. V lost 2 bases to trimming and J lost 2 bases; unmatched junction nucleotides: 3. CDR1 and CDR2 (germline): MDHEN, SYDVKM. The CDR3, as DNA: TGTGCCAGCAGTTTAAGGCGGGGGACCTACGAGCAGTACCTC. It yields the protein CASSLRRGTYEQYL.

The V gene is TRBV5-4, the J gene TRBJ2-3, with 8 bases that match TRBD2. The CDR3 sequence is 16 residues long. After removal of 4 bases from V and 0 bases from J, the junction contained 7 bases not matched to a gene. Looked up from germline, CDR1 is SGHNT and CDR2 is YYREEE (reference sequence). The CDR3 nucleotides are TGTGCCAGCAGCGGACCGGGACTAGGTAGCACAGATACGCAGTATTTT. This sequence encodes CASSGPGLGSTDTQYF.

This clonotype was observed at least ten times. V usage is TRBV11-1 and J usage is TRBJ2-2, with 7 bases identical to TRBD1. The CDR3 is made up of 16 amino acids. V trimming: 5 bases; J trimming: 5 bases; junction bases outside the gene matches: 11. CDR1 and CDR2 (germline): SGHAT, FQDESV (reference sequence). The CDR3 reads CASSPHYRGRTGELFF. CDR3 DNA: TGTGCCAGCAGCCCGCACTACAGGGGTCGGACCGGGGAGCTGTTTTTT.

This clonotype appeared many times. The chain has TRBV12-3 or TRBV12-4 and TRBJ2-6, with D unresolved. Trimming left V 6 bases short and J 0 bases short, with 6 bases between. The CDR3 loop spans 14 amino acids. The CDR3 loop reads CASSPISGANVLTF. CDR3 nucleotide sequence: TGTGCCAGCAGCCCCATCTCTGGGGCCAACGTCCTGACTTTC.